A selection of T cell receptor beta chains follows, all from one sample in a study of blood T cell repertoires in COVID-19. Assay used: immunoSEQ multiplex PCR; TCRdb lists only in-frame clones, some missing. The table lists some 260,000 clones, 88% of them singletons. The sample taken for sequencing was peripheral blood. These receptors all come from an elderly man with acute or convalescent COVID-19. Each CDR3 is given with its conserved first and last residue. Each record gives: D gene, J gene, clone size, V gene, CDR3 DNA, CDR3 protein. D genes are given only for firm matches. Clone size is not always given. Where it is, it says once, few, many or a class for expanded clones.

D: .; J: TRBJ1-2; size: few; V: TRBV7-2; DNA: TGTGCCAGCAGACTTAGCCCCGGGTATAACTATGGCTACACCTTC; CDR3: CASRLSPGYNYGYTF
D: .; J: TRBJ2-5; size: .; V: TRBV28; DNA: TGTGCCAGCCGTTCAGGGGAATGGGAGACCCAGTACTTC; CDR3: CASRSGEWETQYF
D: .; J: TRBJ1-4; size: .; V: TRBV20-1; DNA: TGCAGTGCTAGTGGAGGGGGGGGCGACGATGTGACTAATGAAAAACTGTTTTTT; CDR3: CSASGGGGDDVTNEKLFF
D: .; J: TRBJ1-1; size: .; V: TRBV6-5; DNA: TGTGCCAGCAGTTACGACAGGATTAACACTGAAGCTTTCTTT; CDR3: CASSYDRINTEAFF
D: TRBD2; J: TRBJ2-7; size: .; V: TRBV6-5; DNA: TGTGCCAGCAGCCCAGGACTAGCGAGGCCCTACGAGCAGTACTTC; CDR3: CASSPGLARPYEQYF
D: .; J: TRBJ2-7; size: .; V: TRBV7-2; DNA: TGTGCCAGCAGCCCCGAACAGGTCTCCTACGAGCAGTACTTC; CDR3: CASSPEQVSYEQYF
D: TRBD1; J: TRBJ1-4; size: .; V: TRBV18; DNA: TGTGCCAGCTCACCAGGACAGGGTGCAACTAATGAAAAACTGTTTTTT; CDR3: CASSPGQGATNEKLFF
D: .; J: TRBJ1-3; size: few; V: TRBV19; DNA: TGTGCCAGTAGTATAACAGGGACTGGAAACACCATATATTTT; CDR3: CASSITGTGNTIYF
D: TRBD1; J: TRBJ2-6; size: .; V: TRBV5-4; DNA: TGTGCCGCCCACCCCGGGACAGGGAACCCAGGGGCCAACGTCCTGACTTTC; CDR3: CAAHPGTGNPGANVLTF
D: TRBD1; J: TRBJ1-5; size: .; V: TRBV19; DNA: TGTGCCAGTAGTTCGCAAGGGGGCAGCAATCAGCCCCAGCATTTT; CDR3: CASSSQGGSNQPQHF
D: .; J: TRBJ2-7; size: .; V: TRBV18; DNA: TGTGCCAGCTCACCGACCACGACAAGCGGCGAGCAGTACTTC; CDR3: CASSPTTTSGEQYF
D: .; J: TRBJ2-7; size: .; V: TRBV6-5; DNA: TGTGCCAGCAGCCCCGGACAGTTCTACGAGCAGTACTTC; CDR3: CASSPGQFYEQYF
D: .; J: TRBJ2-2; size: .; V: TRBV5-1; DNA: TGCGCCAGCAGCCCTGTTGGGGGGGACATTAACACCGGGGAGCTGTTTTTT; CDR3: CASSPVGGDINTGELFF
D: TRBD2; J: TRBJ2-3; size: .; V: TRBV5-1; DNA: TGCGCCAGCAGTTCCGGACTAGCAGCAGATACGCAGTATTTT; CDR3: CASSSGLAADTQYF
D: TRBD1; J: TRBJ1-2; size: .; V: TRBV5-1; DNA: TGCGCCAGCACCGAGACGGGACAGGGAAGAACCTATGGCTACACCTTC; CDR3: CASTETGQGRTYGYTF
D: .; J: TRBJ1-4; size: once; V: TRBV28; DNA: TGTGCCAGCAGTTTAGGAGCGCATAATGAAAAACTGTTTTTT; CDR3: CASSLGAHNEKLFF
D: .; J: TRBJ1-6; size: few; V: TRBV19; DNA: TGTGCCAGTAGTACTCAGGGCTTGAAGAATTCACCCCTCCACTTT; CDR3: CASSTQGLKNSPLHF
D: .; J: TRBJ2-7; size: .; V: TRBV7-9; DNA: TGTGCCAGCAGCTTAGCGCAGTCTAGCGCCCCGCGTGGGGAGCAGTACTTC; CDR3: CASSLAQSSAPRGEQYF
D: .; J: TRBJ2-7; size: .; V: TRBV7-2; DNA: TGTGCCAGCAGCATTTCGGGATCCAGCGTCTCCTACGAGCAGTACTTC; CDR3: CASSISGSSVSYEQYF
D: .; J: TRBJ2-2; size: .; V: TRBV3-1/TRBV3-2; DNA: TGTGCCAGCAGCCAAGGGGGGCGCGGGGAGCTGTTTTTT; CDR3: CASSQGGRGELFF
D: .; J: TRBJ1-2; size: .; V: TRBV11-2; DNA: TGTGCCAGCTCTCGGGAGGGGAGCGGCTACACCTTC; CDR3: CASSREGSGYTF
D: .; J: TRBJ2-7; size: .; V: TRBV21-1; DNA: TGTGCCAGCAGCGACAGGGGGTCGAGCTGCGAGCAGTACTTC; CDR3: CASSDRGSSCEQYF
D: TRBD1; J: TRBJ2-1; size: .; V: TRBV9; DNA: TGTGCCAGCAGCGTAGACACAGGGGTATACAATGAGCAGTTCTTC; CDR3: CASSVDTGVYNEQFF
D: TRBD2; J: TRBJ2-2; size: .; V: TRBV5-1; DNA: TGCGCCAGCAGCTTGCGGCCGGGGGGGAACACCGGGGAGCTGTTTTTT; CDR3: CASSLRPGGNTGELFF
D: TRBD2; J: TRBJ2-1; size: .; V: TRBV27; DNA: TGTGCCAGCAGTTTCCGGACTAGCGGGCCATACAATGAGCAGTTCTTC; CDR3: CASSFRTSGPYNEQFF
D: .; J: TRBJ2-7; size: .; V: TRBV7-2; DNA: TGTGCCAGCAGCTTATCGGAGGGCTACGAGCAGTACTTC; CDR3: CASSLSEGYEQYF